These 19 T cell receptor beta chains were sequenced from one sample in a study of blood T cell repertoires in COVID-19. This table comes from immunoSEQ multiplex PCR, and its TCRdb copy is limited to in-frame clones, with some not included. The sample contains around 100,000 clones, around 90% of which appear only once. What was sequenced was peripheral blood. The receptors shown here come from a woman aged 50 to 60 with COVID-19, enrolled during active disease.

This chain uses TRBV7-9 with TRBJ2-3, with TRBD1 as a possible D gene (6 bases). V lost 0 bases and J 7 bases, leaving 11 bases between the germline ends. Per germline, CDR1 SEHNR and CDR2 FQNEAQ (reference sequence). This CDR3 region has 14 residues. The CDR3 region is CASSLALRGNTQYF. For the CDR3, the DNA is TGTGCCAGCAGCTTAGCGCTCAGGGGTAATACGCAGTATTTT.

This clone was picked up one time. This chain uses TRBV14 with TRBJ1-6, with 9 bases matching TRBD1. This CDR3 comprises 14 residues. The junction had 6 bases not matched to a gene; V was cut back by 8 bases and J by 7 bases. CDR1 is SGHDN, CDR2 FVKESK, per germline. DNA for the CDR3: TGTGCCAGCCATGGGACAGGGAAGAATTCACCCCTCCACTTT. Its translation is CASHGTGKNSPLHF.

The chain joins TRBV11-3 to TRBJ1-1; D not certain. The length of the CDR3 is 12 residues. V was cut by 5 bases and J by 5 bases, with 9 bases left in between. Germline lookup yields CDR1 SGHNT and CDR2 YENEEA. CDR3 nucleotides: TGTGCCAGCAGCGTCCGGGAAACTGAAGCTTTCTTT. This sequence encodes CASSVRETEAFF.

The chain employs TRBV7-2 and TRBJ2-3; maybe TRBD1 (5 bases). V was shortened by 3 bases and J by 6 bases, with 10 bases between the two germline ends. Looked up from germline, CDR1 is SGHTA and CDR2 is FQGNSA. The CDR3 is 13 amino acids. The CDR3, as DNA: TGTGCCAGCAGCTTCAGACAGACGGATACGCAGTATTTT. This sequence encodes CASSFRQTDTQYF. Combining the CDR3 with reference TRBV7-2 and TRBJ2-3 gives the whole variable domain GAGVSQSPSNKVTEKGKDVELRCDPISGHTALYWYRQSLGQGLEFLIYFQGNSAPDKSGLPSDRFSAERTGGSVSTLTIQRTQQEDSAVYLCASSFRQTDTQYFGPGTRLTVL.

The gene calls are TRBV4-1 and TRBJ2-7; 16 nucleotides align to TRBD2. V was pared by 0 bases and J by 4 bases, with 3 bases of the junction left unmatched. The CDR3 contains 17 residues. Germline lookup yields CDR1 MGHRA and CDR2 YSYEKL. As DNA, the CDR3 is TGCGCCAGCAGCCAAGAGGGGACTAGCGGGGGGGTGTACGAGCAGTACTTC. Protein product: CASSQEGTSGGVYEQYF.

The chain is built from TRBV5-8 and TRBJ1-5; unclear D gene. The CDR3 is 17 amino acids. V shed 5 bases and J shed 0 bases, with 18 bases lying between them. CDR1 and CDR2 (germline): SGHTS, YDEGEE. CDR3 nucleotides: TGTGCCAGCAGTTTAGTTCTTCAAGTTGATAGCAATCAGCCCCAGCATTTT. Translating gives CASSLVLQVDSNQPQHF.

The chain carries TRBV5-4 and TRBJ1-3; D perhaps matches TRBD1 (5 bases). V was clipped by 1 base and J by 5 bases, with 13 bases between them. Germline assignment: CDR1 SGHNT and CDR2 YYREEE (reference sequence). The CDR3 length is 15 residues. As DNA, the CDR3 is TGTGCCAGCAGCTTGATGGGGCAGGGTAGAAACACCATATATTTT. Its protein product is CASSLMGQGRNTIYF.

The chain links TRBV4-1 to TRBJ2-3; 8 bases are shared with TRBD2. The germline gives CDR1 MGHRA, CDR2 YSYEKL. The V segment lost 3 bases and the J segment 2 bases; nucleotides outside the gene matches: 7. CDR3 length: 16 residues. The CDR3 nucleotides are TGCGCCAGCAGCCATAATAGCGGGGATTTCACAGATACGCAGTATTTT. This encodes CASSHNSGDFTDTQYF.

The gene calls are TRBV5-4 and TRBJ2-5, with 7 bases identical to TRBD2. V lost 2 bases to trimming and J lost 4 bases; unmatched junction nucleotides: 8. The CDR3 sequence is 15 residues long. The germline CDR1 and CDR2 sequences are SGHNT and YYREEE (reference sequence). CDR3 region: CASSLSGLEAETQYF. The CDR3 DNA reads TGTGCCAGCAGCTTATCAGGACTAGAAGCAGAGACCCAGTACTTC. The variable domain in full, with the rest retrieved from reference TRBV5-4 and TRBJ2-5, is ETGVTQSPTHLIKTRGQQVTLRCSSQSGHNTVSWYQQALGQGPQFIFQYYREEENGRGNFPPRFSGLQFPNYSSELNVNALELDDSALYLCASSLSGLEAETQYFGPGTRLLVL.

This clone occurred once. The chain recombines TRBV6-5 with TRBJ1-2; D is ambiguous. The germline V gene has CDR1 MNHEY and CDR2 SVGAGI. The ends were cut back, 7 bases at V and 3 bases at J, with 15 bases in the middle. This CDR3 contains 14 residues. The CDR3 coding sequence is TGTGCCAGCACCCAAAGATACAGCCACTATGGCTACACCTTC. This codes for CASTQRYSHYGYTF.

The chain links TRBV5-1 to TRBJ2-5; the D gene is possibly TRBD2 (7 bases). This CDR3 comprises 14 residues. The germline gives CDR1 SGHRS, CDR2 YFSETQ. Trimming removed 0 bases from V and 4 bases from J, with 10 bases in between. The CDR3 bases are TGCGCCAGCAGCTTGGAGGGGGGGTTAGAGACCCAGTACTTC. It encodes CASSLEGGLETQYF.

This clone is a singleton in its sample. V gene TRBV3-1 (or the pseudogene TRBV3-2) combines with J gene TRBJ2-5; 8 bases agree with TRBD1. J lost 4 bases, V lost 2 bases, and 9 bases had no gene match. CDR3 size: 16 residues. The germline V gene has CDR1 LGHDT and CDR2 YNNKEL (reference sequence). CDR3 in DNA: TGTGCCAGCAGCCAATTGAGGGACAGGCCTCGAGAGACCCAGTACTTC. This codes for CASSQLRDRPRETQYF.

The chain joins TRBV10-2 to TRBJ1-6; no firm D call. The CDR3 length is 16 residues. Trimming took off 1 base at V and 0 bases at J, with 7 bases between the two ends. CDR1 is WSHSY and CDR2 is SAAADI in the germline V gene. CDR3 nucleotide sequence: TGCGCCAGCAGTGAGTGGGAGAGCTCCTATAATTCACCCCTCCACTTT. This sequence encodes CASSEWESSYNSPLHF.

The J gene is TRBJ1-1, the V gene TRBV5-8; 8 positions agree with TRBD1. Germline values: CDR1 SGHTS, CDR2 YDEGEE. After removal of 0 bases from V and 0 bases from J, the junction contained 4 bases not matched to a gene. The CDR3 has 16 residues. CDR3 protein: CASSLAAGGLNTEAFF. CDR3 nucleotide sequence: TGTGCCAGCAGCTTGGCGGCAGGGGGCCTGAACACTGAAGCTTTCTTT.

The chain uses TRBV19 and TRBJ2-2; TRBD1 agrees at 8 bases. The CDR3 is 16 amino acids. Germline loops: CDR1 LNHDA, CDR2 SQIVND (reference sequence). With 7 bases clipped from V and 5 bases from J, the junction kept 12 bases outside the gene matches. This chain's CDR3 is CASTRTGWTETGELFF. Written as DNA, the CDR3 is TGTGCCAGTACCAGGACAGGGTGGACGGAAACCGGGGAGCTGTTTTTT.

The gene calls are TRBV5-1 and TRBJ1-1; no firm D call. Trimming left V 0 bases short and J 1 base short, with 16 bases between. The CDR3 extends over 17 amino acids. Looked up from germline, CDR1 is SGHRS and CDR2 is YFSETQ. CDR3: CASSLGVLGTSNTEAFF. The CDR3 DNA reads as TGCGCCAGCAGCTTGGGGGTGTTGGGCACCTCGAACACTGAAGCTTTCTTT.

The genes are TRBV6-2 or TRBV6-3 and TRBJ1-1; 8 nucleotides align to TRBD1. The CDR3 sequence is 17 residues long. Germline CDR1 is MNHEY and CDR2 is SVGEGT. V shed 5 bases, J shed 0 bases, and the junction held 11 bases outside the gene matches. DNA for the CDR3: TGTGCCAGCAGTGACCCCCACCGACAGGGGATGAACACTGAAGCTTTCTTT. Amino acids: CASSDPHRQGMNTEAFF.

CDR3 loop: CASSQSSGGANEQFF. The CDR3 region has the DNA TGTGCCAGCAGCCAAAGTAGCGGGGGGGCCAATGAGCAGTTCTTC. The chain carries TRBV4-2 and TRBJ2-1; 11 bases map to TRBD2. Trimming took 2 bases from V and 6 from J; bases not matched to a gene: 3. CDR1 is LGHNA, CDR2 YNFKEQ, per germline. This CDR3 is 15 amino acids long.

This clone showed up just once. The chain joins TRBV6-6 to TRBJ1-3; 7 nucleotides align to TRBD1. V lost 10 bases to trimming and J lost 2 bases; unmatched junction nucleotides: 5. Per germline, CDR1 MNHNY and CDR2 SVGAGI (reference sequence). The CDR3 has 13 residues. This CDR3 is CAIHRGAGNTIYF. The CDR3, as DNA: TGTGCCATCCACAGGGGAGCTGGAAACACCATATATTTT.